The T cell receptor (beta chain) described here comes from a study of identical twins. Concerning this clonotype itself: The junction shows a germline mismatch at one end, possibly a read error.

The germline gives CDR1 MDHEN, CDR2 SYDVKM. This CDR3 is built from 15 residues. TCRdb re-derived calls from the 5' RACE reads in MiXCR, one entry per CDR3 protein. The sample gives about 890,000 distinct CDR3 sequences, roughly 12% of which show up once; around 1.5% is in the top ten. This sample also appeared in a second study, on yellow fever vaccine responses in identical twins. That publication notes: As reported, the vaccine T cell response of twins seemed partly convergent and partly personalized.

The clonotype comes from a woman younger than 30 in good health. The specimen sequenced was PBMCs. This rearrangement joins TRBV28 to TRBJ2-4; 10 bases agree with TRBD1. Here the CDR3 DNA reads TGTGCCAGCAAGGACAGGGGGGAGGCCAGAAACATTCAGTACTTC. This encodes CASKDRGEARNIQYF.